A single TCR beta chain is shown here with its context. The antigen is not known. The data belong to a study of shared clonotypes between healthy human individuals. Sequencing was performed with immunoSEQ multiplex PCR; in TCRdb, only in-frame clones are kept and a portion is missing. The repertoire has approximately 2.5 million clones, approximately 93% of them found once; the top ten carry around 0.37%. From germline, CDR1 is LNHDA and CDR2 SQIVND (reference sequence). The CDR3 runs to 19 residues. V dropped 5 bases and J dropped 2 bases, with 27 bases sitting between them. Study-wide findings and caveats: It was observed that approximately 5% of naive CD4 clonotypes were shared across a handful of donors.

The sequence was obtained from a man younger than 35 in good health. Some clones in this sample may be carry-over from other donors' samples. The sample comprised naive CD4+ T cells from PBMCs. The subset: CD45RA+ positively selected. This chain connects TRBV19 to TRBJ1-1, with D perhaps matching TRBD1 (6 bases). The CDR3 here is CASSPISGTNRIINTEAFF. The CDR3 DNA sequence: TGTGCCAGTAGTCCCATTTCCGGGACAAATCGTATCATAAACACTGAAGCTTTCTTT.